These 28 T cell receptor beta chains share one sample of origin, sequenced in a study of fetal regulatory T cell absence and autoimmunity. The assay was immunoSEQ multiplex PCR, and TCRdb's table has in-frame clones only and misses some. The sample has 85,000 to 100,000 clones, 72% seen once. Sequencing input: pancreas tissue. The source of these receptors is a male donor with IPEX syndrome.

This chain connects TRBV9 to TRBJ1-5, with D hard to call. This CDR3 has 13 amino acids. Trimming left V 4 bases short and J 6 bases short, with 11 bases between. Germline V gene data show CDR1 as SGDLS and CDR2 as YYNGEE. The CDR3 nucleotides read TGTGCCAGCAGCACCGGCGGGAGTCAGCCCCAGCATTTT. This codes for CASSTGGSQPQHF.

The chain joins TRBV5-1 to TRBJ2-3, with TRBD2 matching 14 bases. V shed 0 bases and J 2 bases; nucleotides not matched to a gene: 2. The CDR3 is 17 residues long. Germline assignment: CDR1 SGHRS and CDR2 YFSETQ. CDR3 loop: CASSLGLAGGYTDTQYF. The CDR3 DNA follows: TGCGCCAGCAGCTTGGGACTAGCGGGGGGGTACACAGATACGCAGTATTTT.

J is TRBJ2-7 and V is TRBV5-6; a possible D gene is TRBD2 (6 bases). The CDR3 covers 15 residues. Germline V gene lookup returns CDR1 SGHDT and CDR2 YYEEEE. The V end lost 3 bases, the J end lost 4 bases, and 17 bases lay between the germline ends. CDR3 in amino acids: CASSSPVSSGYEQYF. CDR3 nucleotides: TGTGCCAGCAGCTCCCCTGTCAGTAGCGGTTACGAGCAGTACTTC.

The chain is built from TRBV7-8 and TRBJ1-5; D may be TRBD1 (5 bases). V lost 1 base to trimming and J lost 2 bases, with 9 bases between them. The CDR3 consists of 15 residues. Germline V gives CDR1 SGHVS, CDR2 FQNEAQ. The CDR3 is CASSLEGRGNQPQHF. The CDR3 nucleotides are TGTGCCAGCAGCTTAGAGGGCAGGGGCAATCAGCCCCAGCATTTT.

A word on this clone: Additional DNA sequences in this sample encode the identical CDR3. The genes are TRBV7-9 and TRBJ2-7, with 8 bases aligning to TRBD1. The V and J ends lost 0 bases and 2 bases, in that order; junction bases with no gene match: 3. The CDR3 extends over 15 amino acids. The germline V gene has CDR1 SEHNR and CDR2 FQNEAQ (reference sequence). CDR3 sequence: CASSLAGTGTYEQYF. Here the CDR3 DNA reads TGTGCCAGCAGCTTAGCCGGGACAGGTACCTACGAGCAGTACTTC.

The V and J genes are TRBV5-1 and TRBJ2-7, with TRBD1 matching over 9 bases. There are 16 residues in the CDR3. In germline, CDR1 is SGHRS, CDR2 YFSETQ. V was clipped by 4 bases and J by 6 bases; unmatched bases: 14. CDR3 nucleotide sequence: TGCGCCAGCAGCAGGTGGGGCGGGAGACAGGGGGTCGAGCAGTACTTC. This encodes CASSRWGGRQGVEQYF.

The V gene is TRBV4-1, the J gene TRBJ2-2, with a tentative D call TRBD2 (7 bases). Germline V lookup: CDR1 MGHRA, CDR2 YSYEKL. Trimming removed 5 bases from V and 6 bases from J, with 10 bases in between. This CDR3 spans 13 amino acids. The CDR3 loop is CASSLGGAGELFF. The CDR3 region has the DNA TGCGCCAGCAGCTTAGGGGGGGCCGGGGAGCTGTTTTTT.

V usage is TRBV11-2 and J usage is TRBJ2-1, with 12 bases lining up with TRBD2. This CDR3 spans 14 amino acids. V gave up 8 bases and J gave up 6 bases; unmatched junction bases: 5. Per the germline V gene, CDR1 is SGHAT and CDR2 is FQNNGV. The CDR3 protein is CASPGTSGPNEQFF. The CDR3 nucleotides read TGTGCCAGCCCCGGGACTAGCGGGCCCAATGAGCAGTTCTTC.

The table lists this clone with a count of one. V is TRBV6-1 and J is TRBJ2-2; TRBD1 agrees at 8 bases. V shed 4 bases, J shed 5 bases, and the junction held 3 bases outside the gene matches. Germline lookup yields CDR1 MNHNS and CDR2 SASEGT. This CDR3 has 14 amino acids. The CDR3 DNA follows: TGTGCCAGCAGTGGGGGACAGGCTACCGGGGAGCTGTTTTTT. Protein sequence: CASSGGQATGELFF.

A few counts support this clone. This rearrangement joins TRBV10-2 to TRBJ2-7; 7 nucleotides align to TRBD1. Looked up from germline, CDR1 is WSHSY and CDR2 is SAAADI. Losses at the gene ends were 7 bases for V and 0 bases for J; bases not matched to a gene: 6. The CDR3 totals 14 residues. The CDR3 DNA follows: TGCGCCAGCAAAGGGACAGCCCCCTCCTACGAGCAGTACTTC. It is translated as CASKGTAPSYEQYF.

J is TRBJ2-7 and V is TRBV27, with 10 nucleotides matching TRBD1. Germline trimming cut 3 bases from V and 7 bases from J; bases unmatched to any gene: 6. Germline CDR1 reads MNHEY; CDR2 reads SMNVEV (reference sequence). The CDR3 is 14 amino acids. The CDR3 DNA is TGTGCCAGCAGTTTCTTAGACAGGGGGCGTGAGCAGTACTTC. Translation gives CASSFLDRGREQYF.

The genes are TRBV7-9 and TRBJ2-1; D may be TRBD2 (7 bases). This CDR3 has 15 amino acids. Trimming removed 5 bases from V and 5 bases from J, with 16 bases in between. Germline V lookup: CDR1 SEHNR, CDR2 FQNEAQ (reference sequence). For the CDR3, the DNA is TGTGCCAGCAGCCACATTAGGGGGGGGCACAATGAGCAGTTCTTC. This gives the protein CASSHIRGGHNEQFF.

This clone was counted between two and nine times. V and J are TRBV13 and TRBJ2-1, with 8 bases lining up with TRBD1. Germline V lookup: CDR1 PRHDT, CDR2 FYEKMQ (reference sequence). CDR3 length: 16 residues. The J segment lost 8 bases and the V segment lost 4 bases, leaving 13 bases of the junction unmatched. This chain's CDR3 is CASSSDRARRSYEQFF. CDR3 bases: TGTGCCAGCAGCTCGGACAGGGCCCGCAGATCGTATGAGCAGTTCTTC.

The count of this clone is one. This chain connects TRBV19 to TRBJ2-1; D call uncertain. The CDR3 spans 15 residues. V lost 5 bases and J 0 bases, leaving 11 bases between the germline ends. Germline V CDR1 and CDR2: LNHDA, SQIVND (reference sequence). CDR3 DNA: TGTGCCAGTAGTCCCCGCGCGAGCTCCTACAATGAGCAGTTCTTC. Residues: CASSPRASSYNEQFF.

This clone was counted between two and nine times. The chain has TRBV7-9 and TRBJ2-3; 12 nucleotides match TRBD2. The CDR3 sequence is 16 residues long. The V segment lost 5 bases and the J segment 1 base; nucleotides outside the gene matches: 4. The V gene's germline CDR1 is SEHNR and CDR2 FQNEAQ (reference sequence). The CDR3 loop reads CASSPWTSGGTDTQYF. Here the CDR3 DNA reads TGTGCCAGCAGCCCCTGGACTAGCGGGGGCACAGATACGCAGTATTTT.

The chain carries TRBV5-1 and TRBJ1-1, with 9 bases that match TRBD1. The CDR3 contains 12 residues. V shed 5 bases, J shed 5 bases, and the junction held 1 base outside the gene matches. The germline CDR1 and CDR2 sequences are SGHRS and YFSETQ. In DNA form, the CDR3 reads TGCGCCAGCAGGGGGACAGGGACTGAAGCTTTCTTT. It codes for CASRGTGTEAFF.

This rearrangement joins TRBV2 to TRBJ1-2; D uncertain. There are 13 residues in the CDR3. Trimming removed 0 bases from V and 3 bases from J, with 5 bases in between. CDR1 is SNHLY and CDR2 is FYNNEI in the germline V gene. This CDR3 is CASSEAVDYGYTF. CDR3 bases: TGTGCCAGCAGTGAAGCGGTAGACTATGGCTACACCTTC. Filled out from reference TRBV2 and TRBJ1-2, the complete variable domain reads EPEVTQTPSHQVTQMGQEVILRCVPISNHLYFYWYRQILGQKVEFLVSFYNNEISEKSEIFDDQFSVERPDGSNFTLKIRSTKLEDSAMYFCASSEAVDYGYTFGSGTRLTVV.

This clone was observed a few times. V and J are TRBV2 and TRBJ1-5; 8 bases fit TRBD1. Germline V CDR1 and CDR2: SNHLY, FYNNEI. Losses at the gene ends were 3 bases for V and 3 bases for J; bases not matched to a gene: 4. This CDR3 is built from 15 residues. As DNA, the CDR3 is TGTGCCAGCAGTGAGCCCAGGGGGCCCAATCAGCCCCAGCATTTT. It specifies CASSEPRGPNQPQHF.

CDR3 in DNA: TGTGCCAGCAGTTACTCGGTAACGAACACCGGGGAGCTGTTTTTT. Encoded protein: CASSYSVTNTGELFF. This chain joins TRBV6-5 and TRBJ2-2; D is uncertain. The CDR3 covers 15 residues. Trimming stripped 0 bases from V and 0 bases from J, with 5 bases between. From germline, CDR1 is MNHEY and CDR2 SVGAGI.

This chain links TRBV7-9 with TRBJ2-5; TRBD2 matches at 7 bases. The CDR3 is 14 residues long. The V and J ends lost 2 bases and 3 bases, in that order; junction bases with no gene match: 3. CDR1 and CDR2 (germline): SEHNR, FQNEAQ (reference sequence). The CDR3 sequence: CASSLLAVEETQYF. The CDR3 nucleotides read TGTGCCAGCAGCTTACTAGCGGTAGAAGAGACCCAGTACTTC. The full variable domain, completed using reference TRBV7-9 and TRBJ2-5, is DTGVSQNPRHKITKRGQNVTFRCDPISEHNRLYWYRQTLGQGPEFLTYFQNEAQLEKSRLLSDRFSAERPKGSFSTLEIQRTEQGDSAMYLCASSLLAVEETQYFGPGTRLLVL.

The CDR3 DNA is TGTGCCAGCAGCGTAGAGAGGGGGAGGGGCACCGGGGAGCTGTTTTTT. It translates to CASSVERGRGTGELFF. V gene TRBV9 combines with J gene TRBJ2-2; perhaps TRBD2 as D (7 bases). Germline loops: CDR1 SGDLS, CDR2 YYNGEE. This CDR3 region has 16 residues. Deletions cut 0 bases from V and 4 bases from J, with 13 bases between.

The CDR3 spells CASSIRTGELFF. In nucleotides, the CDR3 is TGTGCCAGTAGTATCAGGACCGGGGAGCTGTTTTTT. J is TRBJ2-2 and V is TRBV19; no reliable D call. The germline V gene has CDR1 LNHDA and CDR2 SQIVND (reference sequence). V was pared by 3 bases and J by 5 bases, with 4 bases between. The CDR3 extends over 12 amino acids.

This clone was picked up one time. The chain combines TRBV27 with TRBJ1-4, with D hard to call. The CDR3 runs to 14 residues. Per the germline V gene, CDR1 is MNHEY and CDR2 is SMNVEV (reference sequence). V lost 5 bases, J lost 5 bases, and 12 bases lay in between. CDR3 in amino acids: CASSILDGNEKLFF. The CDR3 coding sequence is TGTGCCAGCAGTATCCTCGACGGGAATGAAAAACTGTTTTTT.

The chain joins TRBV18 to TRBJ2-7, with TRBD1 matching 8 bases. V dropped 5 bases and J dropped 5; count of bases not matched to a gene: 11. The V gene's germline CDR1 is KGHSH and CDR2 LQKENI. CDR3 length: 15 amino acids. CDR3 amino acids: CASSTRGRDADEQYF. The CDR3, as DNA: TGTGCCAGCTCAACCAGGGGGCGCGACGCGGACGAGCAGTACTTC.

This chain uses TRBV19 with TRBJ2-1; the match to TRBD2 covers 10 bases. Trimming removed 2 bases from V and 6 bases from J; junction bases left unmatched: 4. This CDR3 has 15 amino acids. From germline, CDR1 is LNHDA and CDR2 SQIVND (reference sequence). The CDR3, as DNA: TGTGCCAGTAGTATACTAGCGGGAGTGAGCAATGAGCAGTTCTTC. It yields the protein CASSILAGVSNEQFF.

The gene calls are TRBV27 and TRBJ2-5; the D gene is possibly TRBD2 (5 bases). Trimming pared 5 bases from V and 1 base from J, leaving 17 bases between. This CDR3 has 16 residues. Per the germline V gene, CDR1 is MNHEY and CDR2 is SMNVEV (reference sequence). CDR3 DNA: TGTGCCAGCAGTCTCAACCCAGGACTCCCCCAAGAGACCCAGTACTTC. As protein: CASSLNPGLPQETQYF.

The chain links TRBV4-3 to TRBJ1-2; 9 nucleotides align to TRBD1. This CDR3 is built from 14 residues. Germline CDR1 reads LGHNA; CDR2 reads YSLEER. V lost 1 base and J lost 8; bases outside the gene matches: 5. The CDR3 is CASSQAGTGWGYTF. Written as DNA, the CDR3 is TGCGCCAGCAGCCAAGCTGGGACAGGGTGGGGCTACACCTTC.

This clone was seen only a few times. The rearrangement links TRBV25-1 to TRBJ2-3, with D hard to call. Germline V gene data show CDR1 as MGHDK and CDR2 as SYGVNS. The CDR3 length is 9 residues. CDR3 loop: CAAGDTQYF. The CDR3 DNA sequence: TGTGCTGCAGGAGATACGCAGTATTTT.